A selection of T cell receptor beta chains follows, all from one sample in a study of siplizumab effects on memory and regulatory T cells. The data were produced by immunoSEQ multiplex PCR, yet TCRdb's version contains in-frame clones alone and is incomplete. The data show some 80,000 clones, 95% seen once. The sample consisted of CD8+ T cells sorted from blood. The receptors shown here come from a human donor in good health. CDR3s include the opening cysteine and the closing phenylalanine or tryptophan. D genes are given only for firm matches. Where a row states a size, it is once, few, many or the class of an expanded clone; other rows omit it.

CDR3 protein: CASSNSGNSYNEQFF
CDR3 DNA: TGTGCCAGCAGTAACAGCGGGAACTCCTACAATGAGCAGTTCTTC
J gene: TRBJ2-1
D gene: TRBD2
V gene: TRBV27
clone size: NA

CDR3 protein: CASSRTVYGYTF
CDR3 DNA: TGTGCCAGCAGCAGGACAGTCTATGGCTACACCTTC
J gene: TRBJ1-2
D gene: NA
V gene: TRBV2
clone size: NA

CDR3 protein: CASSPFGDSGVYEQYF
CDR3 DNA: TGTGCCAGCTCACCTTTCGGAGATAGCGGGGTCTACGAGCAGTACTTC
J gene: TRBJ2-7
D gene: TRBD2
V gene: TRBV18
clone size: few

CDR3 protein: CASSVDQKGTEAFF
CDR3 DNA: TGTGCCAGCAGCGTAGACCAAAAGGGAACTGAAGCTTTCTTT
J gene: TRBJ1-1
D gene: NA
V gene: TRBV7-3
clone size: few

CDR3 protein: CASSLRGNTEAFF
CDR3 DNA: TGCGCCAGCAGCTTACGGGGGAACACTGAAGCTTTCTTT
J gene: TRBJ1-1
D gene: NA
V gene: TRBV5-1
clone size: NA

CDR3 protein: CASSMTPYEQYF
CDR3 DNA: TGTGCCAGTAGTATGACCCCCTACGAGCAGTACTTC
J gene: TRBJ2-7
D gene: NA
V gene: TRBV19
clone size: NA

CDR3 protein: CASSDVCDRARDEQYF
CDR3 DNA: TGTGCCAGCAGTGATGTGTGCGACAGGGCACGAGACGAGCAGTACTTC
J gene: TRBJ2-7
D gene: TRBD1
V gene: TRBV6-4
clone size: once

CDR3 protein: CASSPEFGTGESGLVNTGELFF
CDR3 DNA: TGTGCCAGCAGCCCCGAATTCGGGACAGGGGAAAGCGGCCTAGTGAACACCGGGGAGCTGTTTTTT
J gene: TRBJ2-2
D gene: TRBD1
V gene: TRBV4-2
clone size: NA

CDR3 protein: CSVGHPAYEQYF
CDR3 DNA: TGCAGCGTGGGCCATCCGGCCTACGAGCAGTACTTC
J gene: TRBJ2-7
D gene: NA
V gene: TRBV29-1
clone size: NA

CDR3 protein: CASSLLGTTYEQYF
CDR3 DNA: TGTGCCAGCAGCTTACTCGGAACAACCTACGAGCAGTACTTC
J gene: TRBJ2-7
D gene: NA
V gene: TRBV5-6
clone size: NA

CDR3 protein: CASGAEGFRYNEQFF
CDR3 DNA: TGTGCCAGCGGGGCAGAGGGTTTTCGCTACAATGAGCAGTTCTTC
J gene: TRBJ2-1
D gene: NA
V gene: TRBV6-5
clone size: once

CDR3 protein: CASSLIRAYGPSNQPQHF
CDR3 DNA: TGTGCCAGCAGCTTAATTCGGGCCTACGGGCCTAGCAATCAGCCCCAGCATTTT
J gene: TRBJ1-5
D gene: NA
V gene: TRBV11-2
clone size: NA

CDR3 protein: CASSQPGQSNEKLFF
CDR3 DNA: TGCGCCAGCAGCCAACCGGGACAGAGTAATGAAAAACTGTTTTTT
J gene: TRBJ1-4
D gene: TRBD1
V gene: TRBV4-1
clone size: NA

CDR3 protein: CASSRLAGPDNEQFF
CDR3 DNA: TGTGCCAGCAGCAGACTAGCGGGACCTGACAATGAGCAGTTCTTC
J gene: TRBJ2-1
D gene: TRBD2
V gene: TRBV28
clone size: once

CDR3 protein: CASSDNGATSGNEQFF
CDR3 DNA: TGTGCCAGCAGCGATAACGGGGCTACCTCTGGCAATGAGCAGTTCTTC
J gene: TRBJ2-1
D gene: NA
V gene: TRBV7-9
clone size: NA

CDR3 protein: CASSLNTEAFF
CDR3 DNA: TGTGCCAGTAGTCTGAACACTGAAGCTTTCTTT
J gene: TRBJ1-1
D gene: NA
V gene: TRBV19
clone size: few

CDR3 protein: CASSPRLSGRVYEQYF
CDR3 DNA: TGTGCCAGCAGTCCAAGACTTAGCGGGAGAGTCTACGAGCAGTACTTC
J gene: TRBJ2-7
D gene: TRBD2
V gene: TRBV28
clone size: NA

CDR3 protein: CASSPRSGTGGFYEQYF
CDR3 DNA: TGCGCCAGCAGCCCGAGGAGCGGGACAGGGGGCTTCTACGAGCAGTACTTC
J gene: TRBJ2-7
D gene: TRBD1
V gene: TRBV5-1
clone size: NA

CDR3 protein: CAAQGEANTGELFF
CDR3 DNA: TGTGCCGCCCAGGGGGAGGCGAACACCGGGGAGCTGTTTTTT
J gene: TRBJ2-2
D gene: NA
V gene: TRBV2
clone size: NA

CDR3 protein: CASSFGTGSYEQYF
CDR3 DNA: TGTGCCAGCAGCTTCGGAACGGGTTCCTACGAGCAGTACTTC
J gene: TRBJ2-7
D gene: NA
V gene: TRBV5-5
clone size: NA

CDR3 protein: CATWGEGRNEQYF
CDR3 DNA: TGTGCCACCTGGGGGGAGGGTCGTAACGAGCAGTACTTC
J gene: TRBJ2-7
D gene: TRBD2
V gene: TRBV6-5
clone size: NA

CDR3 protein: CASRGDVAHNEQFF
CDR3 DNA: TGTGCCAGCAGGGGGGATGTGGCGCATAATGAGCAGTTCTTC
J gene: TRBJ2-1
D gene: NA
V gene: TRBV28
clone size: NA

CDR3 protein: CASSLLKDREGQPQHF
CDR3 DNA: TGTGCCAGCAGCTTACTCAAGGACAGGGAGGGACAGCCCCAGCATTTT
J gene: TRBJ1-5
D gene: TRBD1
V gene: TRBV28
clone size: NA

CDR3 protein: CASSASGSGGETQYF
CDR3 DNA: TGTGCCAGCAGCGCTAGCGGGAGTGGGGGGGAGACCCAGTACTTC
J gene: TRBJ2-5
D gene: TRBD2
V gene: TRBV9
clone size: NA

CDR3 protein: CASSPTGNVYNEQFF
CDR3 DNA: TGTGCCAGCAGCCCGACAGGTAACGTCTACAATGAGCAGTTCTTC
J gene: TRBJ2-1
D gene: NA
V gene: TRBV7-6
clone size: NA

CDR3 protein: CASSFSAGDSNQPQHF
CDR3 DNA: TGTGCCAGCAGTTTTTCGGCAGGGGACAGCAATCAGCCCCAGCATTTT
J gene: TRBJ1-5
D gene: NA
V gene: TRBV27
clone size: NA

CDR3 protein: CASMEGEGGQPQHF
CDR3 DNA: TGTGCCAGCATGGAGGGGGAAGGCGGTCAGCCCCAGCATTTT
J gene: TRBJ1-5
D gene: NA
V gene: TRBV6-1
clone size: NA

CDR3 protein: CASSLKAGNTEAFF
CDR3 DNA: TGTGCCAGCAGCTTAAAGGCTGGGAACACTGAAGCTTTCTTT
J gene: TRBJ1-1
D gene: NA
V gene: TRBV7-3
clone size: NA

CDR3 protein: CASSLWEGVNNEQFF
CDR3 DNA: TGTGCCAGCAGCTTGTGGGAGGGCGTGAACAATGAGCAGTTCTTC
J gene: TRBJ2-1
D gene: TRBD2
V gene: TRBV5-5
clone size: NA

CDR3 protein: CASSQDKGATYEQYF
CDR3 DNA: TGCGCCAGCAGCCAAGATAAGGGCGCGACCTACGAGCAGTACTTC
J gene: TRBJ2-7
D gene: NA
V gene: TRBV4-1
clone size: NA

CDR3 protein: CASSSGLAGDTQYF
CDR3 DNA: TGTGCCAGCAGCTCGGGACTAGCGGGCGATACGCAGTATTTT
J gene: TRBJ2-3
D gene: TRBD2
V gene: TRBV7-3
clone size: NA

CDR3 protein: CASSMLGQGNHGYTF
CDR3 DNA: TGTGCCAGTAGTATGTTGGGACAGGGTAACCATGGCTACACCTTC
J gene: TRBJ1-2
D gene: TRBD1
V gene: TRBV19
clone size: NA

CDR3 protein: CAWSVSGSSGNTIYF
CDR3 DNA: TGTGCCTGGAGTGTTTCGGGTAGCTCTGGAAACACCATATATTTT
J gene: TRBJ1-3
D gene: NA
V gene: TRBV30
clone size: NA

CDR3 protein: CASSLETSGTEQFF
CDR3 DNA: TGCGCCAGCAGCTTGGAGACTAGCGGGACTGAGCAGTTCTTC
J gene: TRBJ2-1
D gene: TRBD2
V gene: TRBV5-1
clone size: NA

CDR3 protein: CASSGLAVGLEQFF
CDR3 DNA: TGTGCCAGCTCGGGACTAGCGGTAGGTCTAGAGCAGTTCTTC
J gene: TRBJ2-1
D gene: TRBD2
V gene: TRBV27
clone size: once

CDR3 protein: CAWSVTGSDGYTF
CDR3 DNA: TGTGCCTGGAGTGTAACGGGATCGGATGGCTACACCTTC
J gene: TRBJ1-2
D gene: NA
V gene: TRBV30
clone size: NA

CDR3 protein: CASSSTTRDSGYEQYF
CDR3 DNA: TGTGCCAGCAGCTCTACAACGCGGGACAGTGGCTACGAGCAGTACTTC
J gene: TRBJ2-7
D gene: NA
V gene: TRBV11-2
clone size: NA

CDR3 protein: CSARGGPGYTF
CDR3 DNA: TGCAGTGCTAGAGGAGGCCCCGGCTACACCTTC
J gene: TRBJ1-2
D gene: NA
V gene: TRBV20-1
clone size: NA

CDR3 protein: CASSQYGSPETQYF
CDR3 DNA: TGTGCCAGCAGCCAATACGGGTCGCCAGAGACCCAGTACTTC
J gene: TRBJ2-5
D gene: NA
V gene: TRBV7-9
clone size: NA

CDR3 protein: CASSSRRGLGYNEQFF
CDR3 DNA: TGTGCCAGCAGCTCCCGCAGAGGACTAGGGTACAATGAGCAGTTCTTC
J gene: TRBJ2-1
D gene: TRBD2
V gene: TRBV13
clone size: NA

CDR3 protein: CASSIKRVGELFF
CDR3 DNA: TGTGCCAGTAGTATTAAGCGCGTCGGGGAGCTGTTTTTT
J gene: TRBJ2-2
D gene: NA
V gene: TRBV19
clone size: NA

CDR3 protein: CATSRDQGGDEKLFF
CDR3 DNA: TGTGCCACCAGCAGAGACCAGGGAGGAGACGAAAAACTGTTTTTT
J gene: TRBJ1-4
D gene: NA
V gene: TRBV15
clone size: NA

CDR3 protein: CASSSLVGTANTGELFF
CDR3 DNA: TGTGCCAGCAGCTCCCTCGTCGGGACAGCGAACACCGGGGAGCTGTTTTTT
J gene: TRBJ2-2
D gene: TRBD1
V gene: TRBV7-6
clone size: NA

CDR3 protein: CASSFEPSGNQETQYF
CDR3 DNA: TGTGCCAGCAGCTTCGAGCCTAGCGGGAATCAAGAGACCCAGTACTTC
J gene: TRBJ2-5
D gene: TRBD2
V gene: TRBV11-2
clone size: once

CDR3 protein: CASSVPADTQYF
CDR3 DNA: TGTGCCAGCAGCGTACCGGCAGATACGCAGTATTTT
J gene: TRBJ2-3
D gene: NA
V gene: TRBV9
clone size: NA

CDR3 protein: CASSEGNGYTF
CDR3 DNA: TGTGCCAGCAGTGAAGGTAATGGCTACACCTTC
J gene: TRBJ1-2
D gene: NA
V gene: TRBV2
clone size: NA

CDR3 protein: CASSLTGGGGYTF
CDR3 DNA: TGTGCCAGCAGCTTGACCGGGGGCGGAGGCTACACCTTC
J gene: TRBJ1-2
D gene: NA
V gene: TRBV5-5
clone size: NA

CDR3 protein: CASSPFGTSGTYEQYF
CDR3 DNA: TGTGCCAGCTCACCCTTTGGGACTAGCGGTACCTACGAGCAGTACTTC
J gene: TRBJ2-7
D gene: TRBD2
V gene: TRBV18
clone size: once

CDR3 protein: CASSPTLSYNEQFF
CDR3 DNA: TGTGCCAGTAGTCCGACCCTCTCCTACAATGAGCAGTTCTTC
J gene: TRBJ2-1
D gene: NA
V gene: TRBV19
clone size: NA

CDR3 protein: CASSTGYLGDTGELFF
CDR3 DNA: TGTGCCAGCTCAACAGGGTATCTTGGCGACACCGGGGAGCTGTTTTTT
J gene: TRBJ2-2
D gene: NA
V gene: TRBV18
clone size: NA

CDR3 protein: CASSLRQAFNPYNEQFF
CDR3 DNA: TGTGCCAGCAGCCTTCGCCAGGCCTTCAACCCCTACAATGAGCAGTTCTTC
J gene: TRBJ2-1
D gene: NA
V gene: TRBV16
clone size: NA

CDR3 protein: CASKGGGGGTGPFYGYTF
CDR3 DNA: TGTGCCAGCAAAGGCGGGGGCGGAGGGACAGGACCCTTCTATGGCTACACCTTC
J gene: TRBJ1-2
D gene: TRBD1
V gene: TRBV7-9
clone size: NA

CDR3 protein: CASSLAPRILVQETQYF
CDR3 DNA: TGTGCCAGCAGTTTAGCCCCGAGAATTTTGGTACAAGAGACCCAGTACTTC
J gene: TRBJ2-5
D gene: NA
V gene: TRBV28
clone size: NA

CDR3 protein: CASSQDIGAAYGYTF
CDR3 DNA: TGTGCCAGCAGCCAAGATATAGGGGCCGCCTATGGCTACACCTTC
J gene: TRBJ1-2
D gene: NA
V gene: TRBV14
clone size: NA

CDR3 protein: CASSLGGTPEHNEQFF
CDR3 DNA: TGTGCCAGCAGCTTGGGGGGGACACCCGAACACAATGAGCAGTTCTTC
J gene: TRBJ2-1
D gene: NA
V gene: TRBV11-2
clone size: NA

CDR3 protein: CASSTGDQETQYF
CDR3 DNA: TGTGCCAGCAGTACGGGAGATCAAGAGACCCAGTACTTC
J gene: TRBJ2-5
D gene: NA
V gene: TRBV9
clone size: NA

CDR3 protein: CASSYLTGRGGEQYF
CDR3 DNA: TGTGCCAGCAGTTACCTAACGGGCAGGGGAGGGGAGCAGTACTTC
J gene: TRBJ2-7
D gene: NA
V gene: TRBV28
clone size: NA

CDR3 protein: CASSQYPGATSGANVLTF
CDR3 DNA: TGCGCCAGCAGCCAATATCCAGGGGCAACCTCTGGGGCCAACGTCCTGACTTTC
J gene: TRBJ2-6
D gene: NA
V gene: TRBV4-1
clone size: NA

CDR3 protein: CASSEGLPQHF
CDR3 DNA: TGTGCCAGCAGTGAGGGATTGCCCCAGCATTTT
J gene: TRBJ1-5
D gene: NA
V gene: TRBV6-1
clone size: once